This is a list of T cell receptor beta chains from one sample in a study of CD8 T cells in Susac syndrome. One entry per CDR3 protein results from TCRdb running MiXCR on the immunoSEQ multiplex PCR reads. The data hold under 200,000 distinct CDR3 sequences, with roughly 91% observed a single time. The sample comprised CD4+ T cells from PBMCs. Receptors were obtained from a human donor with Susac syndrome. Each CDR3 is given with its conserved first and last residue. The D gene is left open where the match is weak. The listing skips clone size in some rows; elsewhere it reads once, few, many or a size class.

V	D	J	size	DNA	CDR3
TRBV3-1	-	TRBJ2-7	once	TGTGCCAGCAGCACAACAGGGGAGCAGTACTTC	CASSTTGEQYF
TRBV28	-	TRBJ2-7	-	TGTGCCAGCAACCCCGACACCCCGACGAGGGAGCAGTACTTC	CASNPDTPTREQYF
TRBV3-1	TRBD2	TRBJ2-3	-	TGTGCCAGCAGCCCTACTGGGACTAGCGGGGAAGATACGCAGTATTTT	CASSPTGTSGEDTQYF
TRBV7-9	-	TRBJ2-1	-	TGTGCCAGCCGAGAGGGATTTCGGGCCGGGGCTGCGTACAATGAGCAGTTCTTC	CASREGFRAGAAYNEQFF
TRBV3-1	TRBD1	TRBJ1-5	-	TGTGCCAGCAGCCCCCACGGACAGGGGGAGGAGCAGCCCCAGCATTTT	CASSPHGQGEEQPQHF
TRBV5-1	-	TRBJ2-7	-	TGCGCCAGCAGCTTGCGATCGAGGGACGTCGAGCAGTACTTC	CASSLRSRDVEQYF
TRBV11-2	-	TRBJ2-7	-	TGTGCCAGCAGCTTGGGGATTACAATGTCCTACGAGCAGTACTTC	CASSLGITMSYEQYF
TRBV18	-	TRBJ1-2	-	TGTGCCAGCTCACCGCGGCAGGCCGGCTATGGCTACACCTTC	CASSPRQAGYGYTF
TRBV18	-	TRBJ1-5	-	TGTGCCAGCTCACCCACCCTGGATCAGCCCCAGCATTTT	CASSPTLDQPQHF
TRBV19	TRBD2	TRBJ2-1	-	TGTGCCAGAATAAGCGGGAGCTCCTACAATGAGCAGTTCTTC	CARISGSSYNEQFF
TRBV20-1	TRBD2	TRBJ2-1	-	TGCAGTGCTAGAGTTGCGGGAGGGACGGGTAATGAGCAGTTCTTC	CSARVAGGTGNEQFF
TRBV7-2	-	TRBJ2-1	-	TGTGCCAGCAGCCTGCAGGAGGGCAATGAGCAGTTCTTC	CASSLQEGNEQFF
TRBV5-1	TRBD2	TRBJ2-5	-	TGCGCCAGCAGCTCTTGGGGGGGAGGACAAGAGACCCAGTACTTC	CASSSWGGGQETQYF
TRBV6-4	-	TRBJ1-1	-	TGTGCCAGCAGTCCTAGGGGGGATAACACTGAAGCTTTCTTT	CASSPRGDNTEAFF
TRBV7-9	-	TRBJ1-1	-	TGTGCCAGCAGCTCCCAGACGGGGAACACTGAAGCTTTCTTT	CASSSQTGNTEAFF
TRBV5-6	-	TRBJ2-5	once	TGTGCCAGCAGCCAACGGACGGTACGTGAGACCCAGTACTTC	CASSQRTVRETQYF
TRBV5-1	-	TRBJ1-5	-	TGCGCCAGCAGCTTGTGGCCAGACAATCAGCCCCAGCATTTT	CASSLWPDNQPQHF
TRBV28	-	TRBJ1-5	-	TGTGCCAGCACCAGGGATCGCAATCAGCCCCAGCATTTT	CASTRDRNQPQHF
TRBV20-1	-	TRBJ2-5	-	TGCAGTGCTTCGGGGCCCCCACTCGAGACCCAGTACTTC	CSASGPPLETQYF
TRBV5-1	TRBD1	TRBJ2-6	few	TGCGCCAGCAGCCGGGATTTTGGACAGGGAGTTTCTGGGGCCAACGTCCTGACTTTC	CASSRDFGQGVSGANVLTF
TRBV14	-	TRBJ1-2	-	TGTGCCAGCAGCCCAGGACCCGATTACCCCACCGGGCTTGGCTACACCTTC	CASSPGPDYPTGLGYTF
TRBV29-1	-	TRBJ2-3	-	TGCAGCGTTGAGCCTCGAACGGGCACAGATACGCAGTATTTT	CSVEPRTGTDTQYF
TRBV6-1	-	TRBJ2-6	-	TGTGCCAGCAGTGAACAGGGGAGGTCTGGGGCCAACGTCCTGACTTTC	CASSEQGRSGANVLTF
TRBV7-4	TRBD1	TRBJ1-2	-	TGTGCCAGCAGCACAAGCTCGACAGGGCTGGGAGGCTACACCTTC	CASSTSSTGLGGYTF
TRBV9	-	TRBJ1-4	-	TGTGCCAGCAGCGTAGGTCAGGGGCTAAATGAAAAACTGTTTTTT	CASSVGQGLNEKLFF
TRBV7-9	TRBD1	TRBJ2-1	-	TGTGCCAGCAGCTTTATGGGACAGGGGGCGATAAATGAGCAGTTCTTC	CASSFMGQGAINEQFF
TRBV6-5	-	TRBJ2-1	-	TGTGCCAGCAGCAGTAGGTTTTCGGGTGAGCAGTTCTTC	CASSSRFSGEQFF
TRBV29-1	-	TRBJ2-1	few	TGCAGCTCCGGGCGGAACTCCTACAATGAGCAGTTCTTC	CSSGRNSYNEQFF
TRBV6-2/TRBV6-3	TRBD1	TRBJ2-1	-	TGTGCCAGCAGCACCCTTTACAGGGGCTCCTACAATGAGCAGTTCTTC	CASSTLYRGSYNEQFF
TRBV15	TRBD1	TRBJ1-5	once	TGTGCCACCAGCAGAGCTTGGCACAGGGGGCGTAATCAGCCCCAGCATTTT	CATSRAWHRGRNQPQHF
TRBV4-1	TRBD2	TRBJ2-7	-	TGCGCCAGCAGCCAAGGACTAGCGGGAGTACGGGAGCAGTACTTC	CASSQGLAGVREQYF
TRBV5-1	-	TRBJ2-7	-	TGCGCCAGCAGCTTGGACATGGGTTCAAGTCCCCACGAGCAGTACTTC	CASSLDMGSSPHEQYF
TRBV7-9	TRBD2	TRBJ2-5	-	TGTGCCAGCTCTCTAGCGGAAAAAGAGACCCAGTACTTC	CASSLAEKETQYF
TRBV5-1	-	TRBJ1-1	-	TGCGCCAGCAGCTTGGAGGGTTGGACGGACACTGAAGCTTTCTTT	CASSLEGWTDTEAFF
TRBV29-1	TRBD2	TRBJ2-2	-	TGCAGCGTTGGTCATACCGGGACTAGCAACACCGGGGAGCTGTTTTTT	CSVGHTGTSNTGELFF
TRBV7-2	-	TRBJ1-5	-	TGTGCCAGCAGCTTAGCTTGGCGGCAGCCCCAGCATTTT	CASSLAWRQPQHF
TRBV6-5	TRBD2	TRBJ2-7	-	TGTGCCAGCAGTTACGGGGCGGGAGGGCCCTACGAGCAGTACTTC	CASSYGAGGPYEQYF
TRBV14	-	TRBJ2-5	-	TGTGCCAGCAGCCGTCCGTTTCAAGGGACCCAGTACTTC	CASSRPFQGTQYF
TRBV5-4	TRBD1	TRBJ2-5	-	TGTGCCAGCAGCTCACAGGGGGTACGAGAGACCCAGTACTTC	CASSSQGVRETQYF
TRBV7-9	-	TRBJ2-1	-	TGTGCCAGCAGGGGTACTGGTCAGTTCTTC	CASRGTGQFF